This T cell receptor (beta chain) appears in the sequencing data of a study of T cells in Graves' hyperthyroidism and ophthalmopathy. TCR beta CDR3 regions were amplified from RNA. Carried out on the TCR CDR3, a first-round RT-PCR used the HTBI primer set. Each CDR3 protein is one row after TCRdb ran MiXCR on the multiplex PCR reads. In the table there are about 840,000 distinct CDR3 sequences, about two fifths of which are singletons. The length of the CDR3 is 15 residues. Germline lookup yields CDR1 SNHLY and CDR2 FYNNEI. For this clonotype: With a much larger clone just one base away, this may be a read error.

This chain joins TRBV2 and TRBJ2-7; TRBD2 matches 8 bases. The sample consisted of blood. The clonotype comes from a man between 18 and 35 years old with Graves' hyperthyroidism. CDR3 protein: CASSEKTGGIYEHYF. The CDR3 coding sequence is TGTGCCAGCAGTGAAAAAACGGGAGGGATCTACGAGCATTACTTC.